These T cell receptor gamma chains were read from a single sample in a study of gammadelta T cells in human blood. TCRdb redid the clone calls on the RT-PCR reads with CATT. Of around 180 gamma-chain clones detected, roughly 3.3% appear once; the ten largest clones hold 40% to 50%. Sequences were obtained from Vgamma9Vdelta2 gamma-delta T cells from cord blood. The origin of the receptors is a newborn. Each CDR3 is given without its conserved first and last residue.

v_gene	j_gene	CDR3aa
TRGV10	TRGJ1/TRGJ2	AAWGYKKL
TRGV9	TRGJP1	ALWEMDTTGWFKI
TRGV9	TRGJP	ALWEVLVLGKKIKV
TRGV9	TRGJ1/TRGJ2	ALWENYYKKL
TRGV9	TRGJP	ALWETQQELGKKIKV
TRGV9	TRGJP	ALWDHQELGKKIKV
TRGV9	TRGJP	ALWEARFPQELGKKIKV
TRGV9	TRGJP	ALWEVVRGTLGKKIKV
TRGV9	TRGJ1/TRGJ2	ALWEVHYKKL
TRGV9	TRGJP	ALWYELGKKIKV
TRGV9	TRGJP	ALWEVRELGKKIKV
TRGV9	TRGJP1	ALWEVHTTGWFKI
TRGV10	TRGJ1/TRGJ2	AAWANLYYKKL
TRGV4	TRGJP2	ATWDSSDWIKT
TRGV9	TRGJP	ALWELQELGKKIKV
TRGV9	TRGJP	ALWEVPLQELGKKIKV
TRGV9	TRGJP	ALWEVIAELGKKIKV
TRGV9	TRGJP	ALWEVHMLGKKIKV
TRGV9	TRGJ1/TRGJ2	ALWEGQRIGYYKKL
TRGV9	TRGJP	ALWEAQLGKKIKV
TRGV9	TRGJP	ALWEVKLGKKIKV
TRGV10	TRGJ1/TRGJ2	AAWDYYMIYYKKL
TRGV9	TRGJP	ALWEVELGKKIKV
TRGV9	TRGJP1	ALWDTTGWFKI